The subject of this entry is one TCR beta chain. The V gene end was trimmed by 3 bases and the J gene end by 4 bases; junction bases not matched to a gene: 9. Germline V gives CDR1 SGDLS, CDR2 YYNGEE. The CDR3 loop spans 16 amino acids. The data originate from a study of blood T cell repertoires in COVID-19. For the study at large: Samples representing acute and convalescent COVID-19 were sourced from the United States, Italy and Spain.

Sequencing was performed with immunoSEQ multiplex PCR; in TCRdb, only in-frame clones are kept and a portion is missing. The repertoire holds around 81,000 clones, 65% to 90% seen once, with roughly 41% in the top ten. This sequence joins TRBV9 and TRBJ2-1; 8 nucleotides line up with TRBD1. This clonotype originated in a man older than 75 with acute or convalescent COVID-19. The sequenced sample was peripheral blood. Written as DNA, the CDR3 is TGTGCCAGCAGCGCGAACGTCGGGACAGGTTACAATGAGCAGTTCTTC. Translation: CASSANVGTGYNEQFF.